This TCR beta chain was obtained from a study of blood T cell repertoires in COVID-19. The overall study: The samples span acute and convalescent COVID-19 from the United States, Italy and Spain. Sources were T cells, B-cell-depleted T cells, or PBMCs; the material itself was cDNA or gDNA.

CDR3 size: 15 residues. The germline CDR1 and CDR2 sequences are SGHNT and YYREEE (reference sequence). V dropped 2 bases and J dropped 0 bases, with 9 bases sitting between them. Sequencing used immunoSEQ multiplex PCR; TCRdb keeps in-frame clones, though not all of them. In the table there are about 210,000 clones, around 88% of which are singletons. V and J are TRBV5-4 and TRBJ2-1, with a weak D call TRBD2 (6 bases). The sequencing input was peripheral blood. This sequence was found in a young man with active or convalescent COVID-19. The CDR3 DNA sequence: TGTGCCAGCAGCTTTTTAGCGGCCTCCTACAATGAGCAGTTCTTC. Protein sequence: CASSFLAASYNEQFF.